This T cell receptor (beta chain) was sequenced during a study of graft-versus-host responses after intestinal transplantation (dated by TCRdb to the early 2020s). About the full investigation: The transplants that recipients got were multivisceral, liver-intestinal, or isolated intestinal. Graft-versus-host and host-versus-graft alloreactive T cell clones were tracked in the graft, circulation and bone marrow after intestinal transplantation using bulk TCR-beta CDR3 sequencing. Rather than being sequenced by the commercial service, samples from a few later patients were sequenced in-house on an Illumina MiSeq and processed with MiXCR. Anti-thymocyte globulin induction was given to all recipients, followed by maintenance tacrolimus and steroids for roughly 3 years. A peak of at least 4% donor T cells among recipient peripheral blood mononuclear cells was the definition used for donor T cell macrochimerism. To identify alloreactive clones, pre-transplant mixed lymphocyte reaction products were sequenced and compared with unstimulated pre-transplant donor and recipient T cells. Of the roughly 26 intestinal transplant recipients enrolled in the cohort, one of whom was a retransplant, a few patients without pretransplant specimens were excluded.

Blood samples were collected up to 4 times in the first month after transplant and then at least monthly when available. Results the study describes overall, beyond this receptor: Early after transplant, peak levels of circulating GvH clones were associated with declines in HvG clones. In the allografts of patients with donor T cell macrochimerism, GvH to HvG T cell clonal ratios were high. Conclusions were limited by the relatively low number and heterogeneity of intestinal transplant patients. GvH clones were detected in recipient bone marrow, and some of these GvH clones were observed earlier in ileal mucosa or blood, consistent with an intestinal mucosal origin.

This clone was observed once. Its target antigen remains unknown. Base qualities are not recorded, but no much larger clone differs from it by a single base. Library preparation used the immunoSEQ multiplex PCR assay. Adaptive Biotechnologies carried out high-throughput TCR-beta CDR3 sequencing of genomic DNA for most patients. In the original analysis: TCR sequencing data were retrieved from Adaptive's ImmunoSEQ software for some 19 patients, whereas three other patients were processed with MiXCR and VDJtools. CDR3 nucleotide sequences shared between donor and recipient were removed because the origin of such sequences could not be assigned. To be classed as alloreactive, a clone needed at least 2-fold expansion over unstimulated cells and a minimum CFSE-low frequency of 0.002% (template counts) or 0.001% (read counts). Mappable clones were those detected in sequenced pre-transplant spleen, lymph node, or MLR CFSE-low populations of the donor or recipient. Cumulative frequency of alloreactive clones was calculated as a percentage of all sequences weighted by copy number. Imported from immuneACCESS, the table was reduced by TCRdb to in-frame sequences with V and J called. These copies leave out some clones; in studies compared against another copy, an unresolved V gene accounts for under half, and the cause of the remainder is not known. V, J and clone size derive from that table, while D and trimming were established from the DNA sequence. The sample table holds 40,000 or so clones, of which roughly four fifths were seen once. The top ten clonotypes cover under 4% of the sample.

The CDR1 and CDR2 encoded by the germline V gene (reference sequence) are SEHNR and FQNEAQ. The junction shows trimming of 8 bases on V and 1 base on J, and the gene matches do not reach 3 bases of it. Reading from cysteine to phenylalanine, the CDR3 counts 13 amino acids. Just CDR3 DNA is preserved here, 39 bases in frame from base 1. The chain employs TRBV7-9 and TRBJ2-3; the central 7 bases match TRBD2. The source material was PBMCs, sampled about 1,000 days after transplant. This receptor was identified in a human patient who received an intestinal transplant, so some T cells may come from the graft donor. The DNA sequence is TGTGCCAGCGGGAGGGGCCGCACAGATACGCAGTATTTT. The encoded protein is CASGRGRTDTQYF.